Listed below are T cell receptor beta chains from one sample, sequenced in a study of blood T cell repertoires in COVID-19. Repertoires were generated with immunoSEQ multiplex PCR, while TCRdb's copy carries only in-frame clones and drops some. The sample carries roughly 110,000 clones, under 95% recorded once. Sequenced sample: peripheral blood. Receptor source: a young woman with acute or convalescent COVID-19. CDR3s include the opening cysteine and the closing phenylalanine or tryptophan. Each record gives: J gene, clone size, V gene, D gene, CDR3 DNA, CDR3 protein. D genes are given only for firm matches. Size is omitted from some rows. Given values are once, few, many or a class for expanded clones.

TRBJ2-2 NA TRBV5-1 NA TGCGCCAGCAGCTTGGGCTTAGACACCGGGGAGCTGTTTTTT CASSLGLDTGELFF
TRBJ2-5 NA TRBV6-2/TRBV6-3 NA TGTGCCAGCAGTCTAGACAGGACCCAAGAGACCCAGTACTTC CASSLDRTQETQYF
TRBJ2-2 few TRBV6-4 NA TGTGCCAGCAGCCCGTCGGCAGGGGGGTTCTTCGCGAACACCGGGGAGCTGTTTTTT CASSPSAGGFFANTGELFF
TRBJ2-1 NA TRBV10-1 TRBD2 TGCGCCAGCAGTCCGGGACTAGCGGTCGATGAGCAGTTCTTC CASSPGLAVDEQFF
TRBJ1-4 few TRBV7-2 NA TGTGCCAGCAGCTTATATGGCCCCGGGTCGGGGGTGTTTTTT CASSLYGPGSGVFF
TRBJ2-5 NA TRBV27 TRBD2 TGTGCCAGCGGCTTCTCAGCGGGAGGGCCGGGAAAGACCCAGTACTTC CASGFSAGGPGKTQYF
TRBJ1-4 NA TRBV13 NA TGTGCCAGCAGCTTACTGACTAATGAAAAACTGTTTTTT CASSLLTNEKLFF
TRBJ2-3 NA TRBV20-1 TRBD2 TGCAGTGCTAGTAAACCCGGACTAGCGGGAGATACGCAGTATTTT CSASKPGLAGDTQYF
TRBJ2-1 NA TRBV9 TRBD2 TGTGCCAGCAGCGTAGTGGTAGCGGGAGTGTATGAGCAGTTCTTC CASSVVVAGVYEQFF
TRBJ1-3 NA TRBV30 TRBD1 TGTGCCTGGAGTCCCGGGACAGGAACGGACACCATATATTTT CAWSPGTGTDTIYF
TRBJ2-7 few TRBV10-3 TRBD2 TGTGCCATCAGTGACGAGGGGTCTAGCGGGAGGGGCGGGAGCGAGCAGTACTTC CAISDEGSSGRGGSEQYF
TRBJ1-1 NA TRBV7-8 TRBD1 TGTGCCAGCAGCCCTAGGACAGGGAACACTGAAGCTTTCTTT CASSPRTGNTEAFF
TRBJ2-1 NA TRBV12-5 NA TGTGCTAGTGGTGGAGGTACGCACAATGAGCAGTTCTTC CASGGGTHNEQFF
TRBJ2-1 NA TRBV7-6 TRBD1 TGTGCCAGCAGCCTGGACAGGGAGTCCTACAATGAGCAGTTCTTC CASSLDRESYNEQFF
TRBJ1-1 NA TRBV14 NA TGTGCCAGCAGCTTTCAGTTGGACACTGAAGCTTTCTTT CASSFQLDTEAFF
TRBJ1-3 NA TRBV21-1 NA TGTGCCAGCAGCAATGGGGGCGGGGGTGGAAACACCATATATTTT CASSNGGGGGNTIYF
TRBJ2-3 NA TRBV27 TRBD2 TGTGCCAGCAGCCGCGGGGCGACCGGACCGGGACTACTAGGCACAGATACGCAGTATTTT CASSRGATGPGLLGTDTQYF
TRBJ2-7 NA TRBV9 TRBD2 TGTGCCAGCAGCGTAGACGGGACTACCGAGCAGTACTTC CASSVDGTTEQYF
TRBJ2-5 NA TRBV4-1 NA TGCGCCAGCAGCCAACCCCGCGAGGAGACCCAGTACTTC CASSQPREETQYF
TRBJ2-2 NA TRBV7-2 TRBD2 TGTGCCAGCAGCCCAATCTTTACTGGGACTAGCGCAACCGGGGAGCTGTTTTTT CASSPIFTGTSATGELFF
TRBJ1-3 NA TRBV5-4 NA TGTGCCAGCAGCTTAGGAGGGCACTCTGGAAACACCATATATTTT CASSLGGHSGNTIYF
TRBJ2-1 NA TRBV2 NA TGTGCCAGCAGTAGGCCTAGCGTCAATGAGCAGTTCTTC CASSRPSVNEQFF
TRBJ1-2 NA TRBV10-2 TRBD1 TGCGCCAGCAGTGAAGGAGGCGCAGGGGGCGACTATGGCTACACCTTC CASSEGGAGGDYGYTF
TRBJ1-5 NA TRBV4-3 NA TGCGCCAGCAGCCAAGATGTGAGGGGGAGGGTTGATAGCAATCAGCCCCAGCATTTT CASSQDVRGRVDSNQPQHF
TRBJ1-1 NA TRBV7-6 NA TGTGCCAGCAGGGCCGTCAGTCTAGGTCCGAACACTGAAGCTTTCTTT CASRAVSLGPNTEAFF
TRBJ1-5 NA TRBV5-6 NA TGTGCCAGCAGCCCGGGATTCAATCAGCCCCAGCATTTT CASSPGFNQPQHF
TRBJ1-1 NA TRBV10-3 NA TGTGCCATCAGTGATCTCGGCGGGGGCGCTGAAGCTTTCTTT CAISDLGGGAEAFF
TRBJ1-5 NA TRBV19 NA TGTGCCAGTAGTATTGGCGGGGATGGTCAGCCCCAGCATTTT CASSIGGDGQPQHF
TRBJ1-5 NA TRBV18 TRBD1 TGTGCCAGCTCACCAGAGACAGGGGGCGGTCAGCCCCAGCATTTT CASSPETGGGQPQHF
TRBJ1-2 once TRBV7-8 TRBD1 TGTGCCAGCAGCCCCGCGACGGGACAGGTTTTCTATGGCTACACCTTC CASSPATGQVFYGYTF
TRBJ2-1 NA TRBV2 TRBD2 TGTGCCAGCAGTGATAGGACTAGCATAAACAATGAGCAGTTCTTC CASSDRTSINNEQFF
TRBJ2-1 NA TRBV19 NA TGTGCCAGTAGTATGGACGGGGCCTACAATGAGCAGTTCTTC CASSMDGAYNEQFF
TRBJ2-1 NA TRBV15 TRBD1 TGTGCCACCAGCAGTTACGACAGGGGGACTGAGCAGTTCTTC CATSSYDRGTEQFF
TRBJ1-2 NA TRBV14 TRBD1 TGTGCCAGCAGCCACGGGACAGGGGGCTTCTATGGCTACACCTTC CASSHGTGGFYGYTF
TRBJ1-6 NA TRBV7-9 NA TGTGCCAGCAGCTTGAGGGCTTACGATAATTCACCCCTCCACTTT CASSLRAYDNSPLHF
TRBJ2-5 NA TRBV7-6 TRBD2 TGTGCCAGCAGCTTAGGGGTAGCGGGGTTCCAAGAGACCCAGTACTTC CASSLGVAGFQETQYF
TRBJ2-7 NA TRBV27 TRBD2 TGTGCCAGCAGATGGACTGGCCAGCGGGGGGCCTACGAGCAGTACTTC CASRWTGQRGAYEQYF
TRBJ1-2 NA TRBV15 NA TGTGCCACCAGCAGGGACTCAGTCAGGGGCAACTATGGCTACACCTTC CATSRDSVRGNYGYTF
TRBJ2-7 NA TRBV11-3 NA TGTGCCAGCAGCTTGGTCGACAATTCCTACGAGCAGTACTTC CASSLVDNSYEQYF
TRBJ1-2 NA TRBV5-4 NA TGTGCCAGCAGCGTAACAGGGAACTATGGCTACACCTTC CASSVTGNYGYTF
TRBJ1-1 once TRBV28 NA TGTGCCACCGCAGGGGCCATGAACACTGAAGCTTTCTTT CATAGAMNTEAFF
TRBJ2-7 NA TRBV6-5 NA TGTGCCAGCAGTTACTCCCGCTACGAGCAGTACTTC CASSYSRYEQYF
TRBJ2-2 NA TRBV7-2 TRBD2 TGTGCCAGCACCGCGGGAGGGAACACCGGGGAGCTGTTTTTT CASTAGGNTGELFF
TRBJ1-5 NA TRBV7-2 TRBD1 TGTGCCAGCAGCTCGGGACAGGGGGTCATAAGCAATCAGCCCCAGCATTTT CASSSGQGVISNQPQHF
TRBJ2-3 NA TRBV7-3 NA TGTGCCAGCAGCTTAGGAGCTGCTTATATCACAGATACGCAGTATTTT CASSLGAAYITDTQYF
TRBJ1-2 NA TRBV14 TRBD1 TGTGCCAGCAGCCAAGGGACAGGGTGGGACGGCTACACCTTC CASSQGTGWDGYTF
TRBJ1-2 NA TRBV19 NA TGTGCCAGTAGTACCCGGGGGGGTGGCTACACCTTC CASSTRGGGYTF
TRBJ2-6 NA TRBV27 NA TGTGCCAGCAGTACCAATCTTGGCGGGGCCAACGTCCTGACTTTC CASSTNLGGANVLTF
TRBJ1-1 NA TRBV27 NA TGTGCCAGCAGCTACAGGGTTGACACTGAAGCTTTCTTT CASSYRVDTEAFF
TRBJ1-2 few TRBV11-2 TRBD1 TGTGCCAGCTCCGGGACAGACTATGGCTACACCTTC CASSGTDYGYTF
TRBJ2-7 NA TRBV28 NA TGTGCCAGCAGCGGGCGGACAGTGGACTACGAGCAGTACTTC CASSGRTVDYEQYF
TRBJ2-5 once TRBV9 NA TGTGCCAGCAGCGTAGCCCCCCGGGACAACGGAGAGACCCAGTACTTC CASSVAPRDNGETQYF
TRBJ2-5 NA TRBV5-1 NA TGCGCCAGCAGCCCCGACAGAAGGGGTTTAGAGACCCAGTACTTC CASSPDRRGLETQYF